This is a list of T cell receptor beta chains from one sample in a study of control samples from healthy donors and cancer patients. Profiled with immunoSEQ multiplex PCR; TCRdb holds only in-frame clones, not every one. The data show roughly 200,000 clones, with roughly 94% seen just once and 1.5% held by the top ten. Sequenced input: blood. The receptor set was obtained from a man over 45 in good health. CDR3s leave out the opening cysteine and the closing phenylalanine or tryptophan. The order of the fields is V gene, J gene, CDR3 protein.

V gene: TRBV24-1; J gene: TRBJ1-3; CDR3 protein: ATKSISGNTIY
V gene: TRBV7-9; J gene: TRBJ1-1; CDR3 protein: ASSLKGGMEAF
V gene: TRBV6-4; J gene: TRBJ1-2; CDR3 protein: ASSDSWAPLGSGYT
V gene: TRBV28; J gene: TRBJ1-1; CDR3 protein: ASSYGQGEAF
V gene: TRBV11-3; J gene: TRBJ2-2; CDR3 protein: ASSLRGEIGELF
V gene: TRBV6-5; J gene: TRBJ2-7; CDR3 protein: ASSYSRTGDSYEQY
V gene: TRBV27; J gene: TRBJ1-3; CDR3 protein: ASSPLSSGNTIY
V gene: TRBV29-1; J gene: TRBJ1-1; CDR3 protein: SVAGNLLTTEAF
V gene: TRBV10-1; J gene: TRBJ2-2; CDR3 protein: ASSEAGGMSSGTGELF
V gene: TRBV19; J gene: TRBJ1-1; CDR3 protein: ASSKGQLNTEAF
V gene: TRBV28; J gene: TRBJ1-1; CDR3 protein: ASTLGNTEAF
V gene: TRBV6-4; J gene: TRBJ1-3; CDR3 protein: ASSDAGLHTIY
V gene: TRBV7-7; J gene: TRBJ2-1; CDR3 protein: ASSLGVGTSGYNEQF
V gene: TRBV6-1; J gene: TRBJ2-2; CDR3 protein: ASSEDTGELF
V gene: TRBV12-3/TRBV12-4; J gene: TRBJ1-5; CDR3 protein: ASSSTPYQPQH
V gene: TRBV7-2; J gene: TRBJ1-2; CDR3 protein: ASRTGTGADGYT
V gene: TRBV6-5; J gene: TRBJ1-4; CDR3 protein: ASSYSKGIREKLF
V gene: TRBV5-1; J gene: TRBJ1-6; CDR3 protein: ASSRQGAPYNSPLH
V gene: TRBV5-8; J gene: TRBJ1-5; CDR3 protein: ASSLYSNQPQH
V gene: TRBV28; J gene: TRBJ1-4; CDR3 protein: ASSLIGTGSEKLF
V gene: TRBV3-1/TRBV3-2; J gene: TRBJ2-5; CDR3 protein: ASSQPLGTSRETQY
V gene: TRBV6-5; J gene: TRBJ1-2; CDR3 protein: ASSYLGLRYGYT
V gene: TRBV25-1; J gene: TRBJ2-3; CDR3 protein: ASSTAGTSYFATDTQY
V gene: TRBV3-1/TRBV3-2; J gene: TRBJ2-7; CDR3 protein: ASSQGLAGPSYEQY
V gene: TRBV6-2/TRBV6-3; J gene: TRBJ1-1; CDR3 protein: ASSSGQGYTEAF
V gene: TRBV29-1; J gene: TRBJ2-5; CDR3 protein: SVVKGDETQY
V gene: TRBV7-2; J gene: TRBJ1-2; CDR3 protein: ASSQRDSLYGYT
V gene: TRBV7-9; J gene: TRBJ1-1; CDR3 protein: ASSPGQGSTEAF
V gene: TRBV7-9; J gene: TRBJ1-5; CDR3 protein: ASSLGWGSSNQPQH
V gene: TRBV6-5; J gene: TRBJ2-5; CDR3 protein: ASRTTGRETQY
V gene: TRBV6-6; J gene: TRBJ1-1; CDR3 protein: ASSYKQVNTEAF
V gene: TRBV7-2; J gene: TRBJ1-2; CDR3 protein: ASSLGSGMRGYT